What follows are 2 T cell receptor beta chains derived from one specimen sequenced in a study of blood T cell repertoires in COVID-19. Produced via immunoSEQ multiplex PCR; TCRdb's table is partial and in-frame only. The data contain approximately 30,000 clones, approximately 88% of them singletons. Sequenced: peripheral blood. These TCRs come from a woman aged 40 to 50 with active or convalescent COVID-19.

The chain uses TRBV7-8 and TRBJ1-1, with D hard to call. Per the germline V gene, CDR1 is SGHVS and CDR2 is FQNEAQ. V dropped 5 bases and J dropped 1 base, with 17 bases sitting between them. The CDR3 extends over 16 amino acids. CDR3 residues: CASSPRLAGTNTEAFF. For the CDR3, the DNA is TGTGCCAGCAGCCCTCGTTTGGCAGGAACGAACACTGAAGCTTTCTTT.

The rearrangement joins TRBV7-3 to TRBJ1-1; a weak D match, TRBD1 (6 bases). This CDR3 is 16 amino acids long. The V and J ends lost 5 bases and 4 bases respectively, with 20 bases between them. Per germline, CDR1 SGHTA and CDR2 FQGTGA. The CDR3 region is CASSLSGGAGSTEAFF. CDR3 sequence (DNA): TGTGCCAGCAGCCTCTCGGGGGGGGCTGGATCCACTGAAGCTTTCTTT.